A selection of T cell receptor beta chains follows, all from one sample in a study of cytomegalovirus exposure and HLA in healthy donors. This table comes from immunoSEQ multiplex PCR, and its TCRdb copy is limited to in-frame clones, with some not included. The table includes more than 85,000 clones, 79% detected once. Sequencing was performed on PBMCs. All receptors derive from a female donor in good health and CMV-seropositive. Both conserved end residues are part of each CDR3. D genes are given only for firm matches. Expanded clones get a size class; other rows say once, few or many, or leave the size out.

CASSPQDRGLYEQYF | TGTGCCAGTAGCCCCCAGGACAGGGGGCTATACGAGCAGTACTTC | TRBD1 | NA | TRBJ2-7 | TRBV19
CATSRDHGGRANEQFF | TGTGCCACCAGCAGAGATCATGGAGGAAGGGCCAATGAGCAGTTCTTC | NA | few | TRBJ2-1 | TRBV15
CASSLVGTSGTDTQYF | TGCGCCAGCAGCTTGGTGGGGACTAGCGGTACAGATACGCAGTATTTT | TRBD2 | few | TRBJ2-3 | TRBV5-1
CASSGVMYGYTF | TGTGCCAGCAGCGGGGTAATGTATGGCTACACCTTC | NA | NA | TRBJ1-2 | TRBV28
CASSPGGYEQYF | TGTGCCAGCAGCCCCGGCGGATACGAGCAGTACTTC | NA | NA | TRBJ2-7 | TRBV6-5
CASSQIGQRNTEAFF | TGTGCCAGCAGCCAGATAGGACAGCGGAACACTGAAGCTTTCTTT | NA | NA | TRBJ1-1 | TRBV7-2
CASSLAGAGQYNEQFF | TGTGCCAGCAGCTTGGCCGGAGCGGGGCAATACAATGAGCAGTTCTTC | TRBD2 | NA | TRBJ2-1 | TRBV5-5
CASSLGTGGWGETQYF | TGCGCCAGCAGCTTGGGGACAGGGGGCTGGGGAGAGACCCAGTACTTC | TRBD1 | once | TRBJ2-5 | TRBV5-1
CASSFQQGAEGYTF | TGCGCCAGCAGCTTCCAACAGGGGGCGGAGGGCTACACCTTC | TRBD1 | NA | TRBJ1-2 | TRBV5-1
CASHPGHYNNEQFF | TGTGCCAGCCATCCAGGACATTACAACAATGAGCAGTTCTTC | NA | NA | TRBJ2-1 | TRBV6-5
CASSLATGLSGNTIYF | TGTGCCAGCAGCTTAGCGACAGGGCTCTCTGGAAACACCATATATTTT | TRBD1 | NA | TRBJ1-3 | TRBV7-2
CASSTQGEESGYTF | TGCGCCAGCAGCACACAGGGGGAAGAGTCCGGCTACACCTTC | TRBD1 | NA | TRBJ1-2 | TRBV5-1
CASRPWTGGSEQFF | TGTGCCAGCAGACCCTGGACAGGGGGCAGCGAGCAGTTCTTC | TRBD1 | few | TRBJ2-1 | TRBV6-5
CASRPTGGNNQPQHF | TGTGCCAGCAGACCTACAGGGGGCAATAATCAGCCCCAGCATTTT | TRBD1 | NA | TRBJ1-5 | TRBV2
CASSLGLSIPQQETQYF | TGTGCCAGCAGCTTAGGCCTTAGCATCCCCCAACAAGAGACCCAGTACTTC | NA | NA | TRBJ2-5 | TRBV11-1
CASKPTGRTEAFF | TGTGCCAGCAAGCCCACGGGGAGAACTGAAGCTTTCTTT | NA | NA | TRBJ1-1 | TRBV6-5
CASSQDLFGGGSNQPQHF | TGCGCCAGCAGCCAAGATCTTTTCGGCGGTGGAAGCAATCAGCCCCAGCATTTT | NA | few | TRBJ1-5 | TRBV4-1
CAWSVGSGGDEQYF | TGTGCCTGGAGTGTGGGTAGCGGGGGTGACGAGCAGTACTTC | TRBD2 | once | TRBJ2-7 | TRBV30
CASGRGGNTEAFF | TGTGCCAGCGGACGGGGGGGGAACACTGAAGCTTTCTTT | NA | NA | TRBJ1-1 | TRBV19
CASQTNLMNTEAFF | TGTGCCTCCCAAACAAACCTTATGAACACTGAAGCTTTCTTT | NA | NA | TRBJ1-1 | TRBV30
CASSSTGSDTQYF | TGTGCCAGCAGCTCGACAGGATCTGATACGCAGTATTTT | NA | NA | TRBJ2-3 | TRBV5-6
CASSPASGKSSYEQYF | TGTGCCAGCAGCCCCGCTAGCGGCAAGAGCTCCTACGAGCAGTACTTC | TRBD2 | NA | TRBJ2-7 | TRBV5-4
CASSLSDRASYEGYTF | TGTGCCAGCAGCTTGTCCGACAGGGCATCTTATGAGGGCTACACCTTC | TRBD1 | NA | TRBJ1-2 | TRBV5-5
CSSSLDGGGPDTQYF | TGTTCCAGCAGCTTAGACGGCGGGGGCCCAGATACGCAGTATTTT | NA | NA | TRBJ2-3 | TRBV7-9
CASSQDEGAGSPLHF | TGCGCCAGCAGCCAAGATGAAGGTGCAGGGTCACCCCTCCACTTT | NA | NA | TRBJ1-6 | TRBV4-3
CASSFLDSYEQYF | TGTGCCAGCAGTTTCCTAGATTCCTACGAGCAGTACTTC | NA | NA | TRBJ2-7 | TRBV28
CASSVGRTYEQYF | TGTGCCAGCAGTGTGGGCAGAACCTACGAGCAGTACTTC | NA | few | TRBJ2-7 | TRBV6-5
CASPVGGDPTVSYEQYF | TGTGCCAGCCCAGTCGGAGGGGACCCCACTGTCTCCTACGAGCAGTACTTC | NA | NA | TRBJ2-7 | TRBV25-1
CASSKGGNSANYGYTF | TGTGCCAGCAGTAAGGGGGGGAATTCAGCTAACTATGGCTACACCTTC | NA | NA | TRBJ1-2 | TRBV5-4
CASSLVAGGLNEQFF | TGCGCCAGCAGCTTGGTAGCGGGAGGCTTGAATGAGCAGTTCTTC | TRBD2 | NA | TRBJ2-1 | TRBV5-1
CASSIGTGRHDTQYF | TGTGCCAGCAGCATAGGGACAGGGAGGCACGATACGCAGTATTTT | TRBD1 | NA | TRBJ2-3 | TRBV7-8
CASSRQGNSGTDTQYF | TGTGCCAGCTCTCGCCAGGGGAATTCCGGCACAGATACGCAGTATTTT | NA | NA | TRBJ2-3 | TRBV18
CASSGTGTNEKLFF | TGCGCCAGCTCCGGGACAGGTACTAATGAAAAACTGTTTTTT | TRBD1 | NA | TRBJ1-4 | TRBV5-1
CSAENLSGTEAFF | TGCAGCGCTGAAAACTTATCGGGGACTGAAGCTTTCTTT | NA | NA | TRBJ1-1 | TRBV29-1
CASSSPGVNEQYF | TGTGCCAGCAGCTCCCCAGGGGTCAACGAGCAGTACTTC | NA | NA | TRBJ2-7 | TRBV11-2
CASSQVGDSGYGYTF | TGCGCCAGCAGCCAAGTTGGCGACTCGGGCTATGGCTACACCTTC | NA | NA | TRBJ1-2 | TRBV4-1
CASSTSQAGYTF | TGTGCCAGCAGCACCAGTCAGGCTGGCTACACCTTC | NA | NA | TRBJ1-2 | TRBV13
CSVEAFSGANGLTF | TGCAGCGTTGAGGCATTCTCTGGGGCCAACGGCCTGACTTTC | NA | NA | TRBJ2-6 | TRBV29-1
CSATGPNGYTF | TGCAGTGCTACAGGGCCCAATGGCTACACCTTC | NA | NA | TRBJ1-2 | TRBV20-1
CASSLTGAPFEQYF | TGTGCCAGCAGTTTGACAGGGGCTCCCTTTGAGCAGTACTTC | TRBD1 | NA | TRBJ2-7 | TRBV6-5
CASSLYGSGDTEAFF | TGTGCCAGCAGCTTATATGGTTCAGGGGACACTGAAGCTTTCTTT | NA | once | TRBJ1-1 | TRBV7-2